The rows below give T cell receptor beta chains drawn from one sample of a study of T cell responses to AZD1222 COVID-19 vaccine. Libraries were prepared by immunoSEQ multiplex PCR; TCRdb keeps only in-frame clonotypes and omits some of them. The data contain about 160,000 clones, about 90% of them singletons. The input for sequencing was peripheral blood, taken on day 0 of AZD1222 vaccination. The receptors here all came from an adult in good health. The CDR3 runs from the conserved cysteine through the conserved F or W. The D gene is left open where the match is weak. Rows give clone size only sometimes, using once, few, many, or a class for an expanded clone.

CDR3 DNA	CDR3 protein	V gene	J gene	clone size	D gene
TGTGCCAGCAGTGAAGCGCTGGGGGAGGGATCCGGGGAGCTGTTTTTT	CASSEALGEGSGELFF	TRBV6-1	TRBJ2-2	.	TRBD2
TGTGCCTGGAGCCCTTACGGTGGGTCTGAAGCTTTCTTT	CAWSPYGGSEAFF	TRBV30	TRBJ1-1	once	.
TGTGCCAGCAGCGTAGAAGGGTCTAATTCACCCCTCCACTTT	CASSVEGSNSPLHF	TRBV9	TRBJ1-6	.	.
TGTGCCAGCAGTCCCTCTTTAGGGAACTATGGCTACACCTTC	CASSPSLGNYGYTF	TRBV27	TRBJ1-2	.	.
TGTGCCAGCTCACCACAGAATGGAGAGACCCAGTACTTC	CASSPQNGETQYF	TRBV18	TRBJ2-5	.	.
TGCGCCAGCAGCATGGAACTAGCGGGGGGCCAAGTCCCGGCGGCCCAGTACTTC	CASSMELAGGQVPAAQYF	TRBV5-1	TRBJ2-5	.	TRBD2
TGTGCCAGCAGCCTTCGACCCGGGGGTAATAACGAGCAGTACTTC	CASSLRPGGNNEQYF	TRBV9	TRBJ2-7	.	.
TGTGCCAGCCGACAAGCGGTCGGGGGGGAGCAGTACTTC	CASRQAVGGEQYF	TRBV27	TRBJ2-7	few	TRBD2
TGCGCCAGCAGCCAAGATCCGTATGGCTGGGAAGCTTTCTTT	CASSQDPYGWEAFF	TRBV4-3	TRBJ1-1	few	.
TGTGCCAGCAGTTACGGGCAGGGGGCGAGTGGAAACACCATATATTTT	CASSYGQGASGNTIYF	TRBV6-5	TRBJ1-3	.	TRBD1
TGTGCCAGCAGCTTGAGGGGGCTGAACACCGGGGAGCTGTTTTTT	CASSLRGLNTGELFF	TRBV11-2	TRBJ2-2	.	TRBD1
TGCAGTGCTAGGGTTCACGGGGAGCTGTTTTTT	CSARVHGELFF	TRBV20-1	TRBJ2-2	.	.
TGTGCCAGTAGAAAATGGACACCTCGAAACACTGAAGCTTTCTTT	CASRKWTPRNTEAFF	TRBV19	TRBJ1-1	.	.
TGTGCCAGCAGCTTTCATCCGAGTGCAGCACCACTCACAGATACGCAGTATTTT	CASSFHPSAAPLTDTQYF	TRBV13	TRBJ2-3	.	.
TGCGCCAGCAGCTTGGGGGGAGTGAGACTCTATGGCTACACCTTC	CASSLGGVRLYGYTF	TRBV5-1	TRBJ1-2	.	.
TGTGCCAGCAGCTTAGCAGGGGCTAGCGCCAATACGCAGTATTTT	CASSLAGASANTQYF	TRBV7-6	TRBJ2-3	.	.
TGCGCCAGCAGCCAAGTCGGCAAGCCAGAAGCTTTCTTT	CASSQVGKPEAFF	TRBV4-3	TRBJ1-1	.	.
TGTGCCAGCAGCCAGTCTCGGGGGGACTATGGCTACACCTTC	CASSQSRGDYGYTF	TRBV3-1/TRBV3-2	TRBJ1-2	.	.
TGTGCCAGCAGGGAGATGACCGGGACAGCTTATGGCTACACCTTC	CASREMTGTAYGYTF	TRBV14	TRBJ1-2	.	TRBD1
TGTGCCAGCAGCCCAGACAGTCCCTTAATAGGGTACGAGCAGTACTTC	CASSPDSPLIGYEQYF	TRBV21-1	TRBJ2-7	once	.
TGTGCCAGCAGCCCCGGGGGACCGGACAGGGCTAATCAGCCCCAGCATTTT	CASSPGGPDRANQPQHF	TRBV3-1/TRBV3-2	TRBJ1-5	.	TRBD1
TGCGCCAGCAGCCAAAACGGGCCCGGGGCCAACGTCCTGACTTTC	CASSQNGPGANVLTF	TRBV4-1	TRBJ2-6	.	.
TGTGCCAGCAGTTGGTCGGTTGCCACTGAAGCTTTCTTT	CASSWSVATEAFF	TRBV6-2/TRBV6-3	TRBJ1-1	.	.
TGTGCCAGCAGCTTAAAACTAGCGGGGGCCGAGCAGTACTTC	CASSLKLAGAEQYF	TRBV5-4	TRBJ2-7	.	TRBD2
TGTGCCAGTAGTATCGGGACAGGCGGAGAGACCCAGTACTTC	CASSIGTGGETQYF	TRBV19	TRBJ2-5	.	TRBD1
TGTGCCAGCAGCTTCACAGGAGAGAACACTGAAGCTTTCTTT	CASSFTGENTEAFF	TRBV7-3	TRBJ1-1	.	.
TGTGCCAGCAGCTTTGATGCAACTAATGAAAAACTGTTTTTT	CASSFDATNEKLFF	TRBV5-4	TRBJ1-4	.	.
TGCGCCAGCAGCCCCGGACTAGGAAACGAGCAGTACTTC	CASSPGLGNEQYF	TRBV4-3	TRBJ2-7	.	TRBD2
TGTGCCAGCAGGGACGGATACTATGAAAAACTGTTTTTT	CASRDGYYEKLFF	TRBV7-8	TRBJ1-4	.	.
TGTGCCACCAGCAGGGAACAGAACTATGGCTACACCTTC	CATSREQNYGYTF	TRBV15	TRBJ1-2	.	.
TGTGCCTGGAGTCGTGACAGGGACGGCAGCTACGAGCAGTACTTC	CAWSRDRDGSYEQYF	TRBV30	TRBJ2-7	.	TRBD1
TGTGCCAGCAGCTTGTTAGGGGGCCCTGAAGCTTTCTTT	CASSLLGGPEAFF	TRBV5-6	TRBJ1-1	once	TRBD1
TGCGCCAGCAGTTACGGGACGGAAGACTACGAGCAGTACTTC	CASSYGTEDYEQYF	TRBV5-1	TRBJ2-7	.	.
TGTGCCAGCAGCCGGACTAGCGGGTACACAGATACGCAGTATTTT	CASSRTSGYTDTQYF	TRBV14	TRBJ2-3	.	TRBD2
TGCGCCAGCAGTGAGTCTATCGGCTCCTACAATGAGCAGTTCTTC	CASSESIGSYNEQFF	TRBV10-1	TRBJ2-1	.	.
TGTGCCAGCAGCCGGGGGGGGAACACCGGGGAGCTGTTTTTT	CASSRGGNTGELFF	TRBV11-3	TRBJ2-2	.	TRBD2
TGTGCCAGCAGTGAACCCCGTCTCGGTGAAAAACTGTTTTTT	CASSEPRLGEKLFF	TRBV25-1	TRBJ1-4	once	.
TGCGCCAGCAGCTTGTACGTCATGAACACTGAAGCTTTCTTT	CASSLYVMNTEAFF	TRBV5-1	TRBJ1-1	few	.
TGTGCCAGTAGTATAGGGACAGGCAGGTCCGAAAAACTGTTTTTT	CASSIGTGRSEKLFF	TRBV19	TRBJ1-4	.	TRBD1
TGTGCCAGCATTGCACCAGGGGGCGGGAAGACCCAGTACTTC	CASIAPGGGKTQYF	TRBV6-5	TRBJ2-5	.	TRBD1
TGTGCCAGCTCATCCCCAGGACAGGGGGTAGGGGGCTACACCTTC	CASSSPGQGVGGYTF	TRBV18	TRBJ1-2	.	TRBD1
TGTGCCAGCAGGCAGGGGGCTAGCGATAATTCACCCCTCCACTTT	CASRQGASDNSPLHF	TRBV28	TRBJ1-6	.	TRBD1
TGCGCCAGCAGCCAAGTAGTGCTTAGCACAGATACGCAGTATTTT	CASSQVVLSTDTQYF	TRBV4-1	TRBJ2-3	.	.
TGCGCCAGCATGGGCGGGGGGGATACAGATACGCAGTATTTT	CASMGGGDTDTQYF	TRBV4-1	TRBJ2-3	few	TRBD2
TGTGCCAGCAGCGTAGGGGACAGGTCCACTGAAGCTTTCTTT	CASSVGDRSTEAFF	TRBV9	TRBJ1-1	.	TRBD1
TGTGCCAGCAGCAAAAAGGGTGATTCACCCCTCCACTTT	CASSKKGDSPLHF	TRBV7-2	TRBJ1-6	.	.
TGTGCCAGCAGCCGGACAGTCTCCTACGAGCAGTACTTC	CASSRTVSYEQYF	TRBV7-8	TRBJ2-7	once	.
TGTGCCAGTAGTAGGGTCTTCAGGGGGGACCAGCCCCAGCATTTT	CASSRVFRGDQPQHF	TRBV19	TRBJ1-5	once	TRBD1
TGTGCCAGCAGCTTGTCTGGAGGGTACACTGAAGCTTTCTTT	CASSLSGGYTEAFF	TRBV5-6	TRBJ1-1	.	.
TGTGCCAGCAGCCACGGCCCCGAAAAACTGTTTTTT	CASSHGPEKLFF	TRBV6-2/TRBV6-3	TRBJ1-4	few	.
TGTGCCAGCAGCCATGGACCTCTAGTGGAGGAAGATACGCAGTATTTT	CASSHGPLVEEDTQYF	TRBV3-1/TRBV3-2	TRBJ2-3	.	.
TGCGCCAGCAGCGAAGGGACCCCGAGGAACACTGAAGCTTTCTTT	CASSEGTPRNTEAFF	TRBV10-1	TRBJ1-1	.	.
TGTGCCAGCAGGTATGGACAGGGCTACTACGAGCAGTACTTC	CASRYGQGYYEQYF	TRBV6-5	TRBJ2-7	once	TRBD1
TGTGCCAGCAGCCTTTCAGGGGTTCACCCCTATGGCTACACCTTC	CASSLSGVHPYGYTF	TRBV14	TRBJ1-2	.	.
TGTGCCAGCAGTTACTGTGAGCAGTTCTTC	CASSYCEQFF	TRBV21-1	TRBJ2-1	.	.